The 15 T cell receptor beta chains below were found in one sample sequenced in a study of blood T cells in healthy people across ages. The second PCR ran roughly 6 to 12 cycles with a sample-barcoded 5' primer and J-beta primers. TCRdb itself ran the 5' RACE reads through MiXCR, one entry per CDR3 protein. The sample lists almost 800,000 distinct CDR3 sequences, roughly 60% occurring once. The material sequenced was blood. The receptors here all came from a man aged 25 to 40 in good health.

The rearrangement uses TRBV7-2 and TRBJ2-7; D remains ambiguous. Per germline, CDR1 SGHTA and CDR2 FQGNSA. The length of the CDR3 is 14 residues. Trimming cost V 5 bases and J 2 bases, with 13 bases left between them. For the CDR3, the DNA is TGTGCCAGCAGCAGTTCGGCCTACACCTACGAGCAGTACTTC. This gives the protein CASSSSAYTYEQYF.

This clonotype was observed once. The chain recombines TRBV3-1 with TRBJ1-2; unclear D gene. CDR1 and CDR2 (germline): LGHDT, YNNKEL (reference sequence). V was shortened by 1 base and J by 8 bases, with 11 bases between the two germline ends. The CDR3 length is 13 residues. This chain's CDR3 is CASSQVQGKGYTF. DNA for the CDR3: TGTGCCAGCAGCCAAGTACAAGGGAAGGGCTACACCTTC.

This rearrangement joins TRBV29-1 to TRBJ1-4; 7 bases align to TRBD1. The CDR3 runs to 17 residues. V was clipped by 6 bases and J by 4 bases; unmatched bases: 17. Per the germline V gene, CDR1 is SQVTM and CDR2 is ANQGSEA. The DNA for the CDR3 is TGCAGCGTCACATTGCCGACTCCACAGGGGATTAATGAAAAACTGTTTTTT. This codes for CSVTLPTPQGINEKLFF. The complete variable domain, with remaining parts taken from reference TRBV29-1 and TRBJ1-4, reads SAVISQKPSRDICQRGTSLTIQCQVDSQVTMMFWYRQQPGQSLTLIATANQGSEATYESGFVIDKFPISRPNLTFSTLTVSNMSPEDSSIYLCSVTLPTPQGINEKLFFGSGTQLSVL.

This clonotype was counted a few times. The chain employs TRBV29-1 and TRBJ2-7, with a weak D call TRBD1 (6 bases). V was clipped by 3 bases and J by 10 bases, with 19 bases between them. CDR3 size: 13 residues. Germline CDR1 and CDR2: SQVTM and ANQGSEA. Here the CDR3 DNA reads TGCAGCGTTGACGGACAGACCTCGGACACCCAGTACTTC. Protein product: CSVDGQTSDTQYF.

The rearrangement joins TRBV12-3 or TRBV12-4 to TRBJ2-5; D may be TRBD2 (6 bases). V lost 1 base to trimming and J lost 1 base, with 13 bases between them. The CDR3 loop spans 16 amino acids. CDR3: CASSLGVGRSQETQYF. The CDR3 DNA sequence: TGTGCCAGCAGTTTAGGTGTCGGGAGATCCCAAGAGACCCAGTACTTC.

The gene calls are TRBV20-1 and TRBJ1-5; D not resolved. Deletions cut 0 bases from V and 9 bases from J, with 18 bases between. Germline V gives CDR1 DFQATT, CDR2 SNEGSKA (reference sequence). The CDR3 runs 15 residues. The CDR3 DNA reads TGCAGTGCTAGAGATTCGGCGGAGGTTTGGGCGCCCCAGCATTTT. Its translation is CSARDSAEVWAPQHF.

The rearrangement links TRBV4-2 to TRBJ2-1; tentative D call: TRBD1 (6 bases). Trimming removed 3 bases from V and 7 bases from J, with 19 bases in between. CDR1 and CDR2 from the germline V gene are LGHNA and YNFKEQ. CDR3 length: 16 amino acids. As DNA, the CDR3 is TGTGCCAGCAGCCAGGTCCAGGGGATGGGAAGAAATGAGCAGTTCTTC. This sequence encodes CASSQVQGMGRNEQFF.

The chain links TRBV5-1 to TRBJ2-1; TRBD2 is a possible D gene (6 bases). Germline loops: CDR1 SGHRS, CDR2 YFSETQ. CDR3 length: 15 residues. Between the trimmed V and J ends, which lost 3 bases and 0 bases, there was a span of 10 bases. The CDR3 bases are TGCGCCAGCAGCTATTTAGCGGACTCCTACAATGAGCAGTTCTTC. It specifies CASSYLADSYNEQFF.

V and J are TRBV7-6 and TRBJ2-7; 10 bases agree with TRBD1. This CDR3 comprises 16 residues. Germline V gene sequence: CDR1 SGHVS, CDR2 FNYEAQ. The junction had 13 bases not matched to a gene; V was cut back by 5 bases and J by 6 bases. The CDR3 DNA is TGTGCCAGCAGCATTCAAACCGGGACAGGGGTATGCGAGCAGTACTTC. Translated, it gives CASSIQTGTGVCEQYF.

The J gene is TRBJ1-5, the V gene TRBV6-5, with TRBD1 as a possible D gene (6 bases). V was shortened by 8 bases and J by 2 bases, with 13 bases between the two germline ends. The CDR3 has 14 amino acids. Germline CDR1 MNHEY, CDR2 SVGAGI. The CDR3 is CASRVGGGNQPQHF. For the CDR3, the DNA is TGTGCCAGCCGCGTAGGGGGGGGCAATCAGCCCCAGCATTTT.

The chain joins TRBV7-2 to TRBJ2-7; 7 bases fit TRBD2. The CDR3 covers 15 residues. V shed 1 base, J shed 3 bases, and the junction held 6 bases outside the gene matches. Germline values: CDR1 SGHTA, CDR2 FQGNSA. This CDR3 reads CASSLVGGSNYEQYF. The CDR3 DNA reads TGTGCCAGCAGCTTAGTCGGGGGGTCGAACTACGAGCAGTACTTC.

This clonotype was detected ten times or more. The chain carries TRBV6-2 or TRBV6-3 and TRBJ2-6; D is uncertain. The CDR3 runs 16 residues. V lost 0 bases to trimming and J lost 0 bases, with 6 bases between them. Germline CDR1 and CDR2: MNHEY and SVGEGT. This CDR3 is CASSYSWHSGANVLTF. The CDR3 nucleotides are TGTGCCAGCAGTTACTCGTGGCACTCTGGGGCCAACGTCCTGACTTTC.

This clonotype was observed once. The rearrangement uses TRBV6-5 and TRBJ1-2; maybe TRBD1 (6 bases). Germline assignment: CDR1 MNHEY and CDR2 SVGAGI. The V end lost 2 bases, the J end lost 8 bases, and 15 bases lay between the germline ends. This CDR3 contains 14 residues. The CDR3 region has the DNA TGTGCCAGCAGTTACACCCCAGGGGTAGGCGGCTACACCTTC. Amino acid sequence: CASSYTPGVGGYTF.

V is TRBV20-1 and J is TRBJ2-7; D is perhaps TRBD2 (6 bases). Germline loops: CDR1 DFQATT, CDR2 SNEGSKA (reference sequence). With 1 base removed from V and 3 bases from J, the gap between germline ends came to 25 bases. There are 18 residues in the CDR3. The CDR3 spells CSARGRATIGEGYYEQYF. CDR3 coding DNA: TGCAGTGCTAGAGGGAGGGCCACTATAGGAGAGGGCTACTACGAGCAGTACTTC.

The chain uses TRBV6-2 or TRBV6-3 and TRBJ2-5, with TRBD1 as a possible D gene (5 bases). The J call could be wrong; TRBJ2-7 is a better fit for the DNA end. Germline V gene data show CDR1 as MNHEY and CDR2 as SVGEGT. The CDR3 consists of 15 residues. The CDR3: CASSLPDKAQPEQYF. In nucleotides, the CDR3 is TGTGCCAGCAGTCTCCCGGACAAGGCCCAACCCGAGCAGTACTTC.